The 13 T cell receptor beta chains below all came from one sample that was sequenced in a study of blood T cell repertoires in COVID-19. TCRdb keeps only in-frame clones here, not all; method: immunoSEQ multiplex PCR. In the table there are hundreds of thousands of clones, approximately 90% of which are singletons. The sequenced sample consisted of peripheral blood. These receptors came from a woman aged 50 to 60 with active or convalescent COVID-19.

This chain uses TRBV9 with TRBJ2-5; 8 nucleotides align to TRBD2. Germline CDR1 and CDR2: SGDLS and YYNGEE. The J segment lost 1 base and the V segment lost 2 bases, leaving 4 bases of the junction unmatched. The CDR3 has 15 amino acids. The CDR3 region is CASSVNSGAQETQYF. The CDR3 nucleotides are TGTGCCAGCAGCGTTAATAGCGGGGCCCAAGAGACCCAGTACTTC. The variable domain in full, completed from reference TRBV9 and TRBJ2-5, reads DSGVTQTPKHLITATGQRVTLRCSPRSGDLSVYWYQQSLDQGLQFLIQYYNGEERAKGNILERFSAQQFPDLHSELNLSSLELGDSALYFCASSVNSGAQETQYFGPGTRLLVL.

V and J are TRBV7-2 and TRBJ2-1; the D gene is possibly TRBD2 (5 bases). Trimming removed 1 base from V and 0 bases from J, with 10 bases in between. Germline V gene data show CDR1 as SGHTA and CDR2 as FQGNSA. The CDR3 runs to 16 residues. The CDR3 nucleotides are TGTGCCAGCAGCTTAGGGCTAGCTAGCTCCTACAATGAGCAGTTCTTC. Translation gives CASSLGLASSYNEQFF.

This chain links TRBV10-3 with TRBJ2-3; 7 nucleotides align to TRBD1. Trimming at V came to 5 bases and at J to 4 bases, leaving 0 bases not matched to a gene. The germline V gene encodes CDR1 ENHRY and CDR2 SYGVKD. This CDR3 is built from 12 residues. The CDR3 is CAISRGPDTQYF. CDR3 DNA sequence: TGTGCCATCAGTAGGGGGCCAGATACGCAGTATTTT.

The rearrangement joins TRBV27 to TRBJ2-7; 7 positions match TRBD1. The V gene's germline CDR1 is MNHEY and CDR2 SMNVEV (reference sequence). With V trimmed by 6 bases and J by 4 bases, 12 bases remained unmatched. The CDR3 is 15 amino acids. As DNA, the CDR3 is TGTGCCAGCAGCCCTTCCGGGACAGAGATATACGAGCAGTACTTC. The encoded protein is CASSPSGTEIYEQYF.

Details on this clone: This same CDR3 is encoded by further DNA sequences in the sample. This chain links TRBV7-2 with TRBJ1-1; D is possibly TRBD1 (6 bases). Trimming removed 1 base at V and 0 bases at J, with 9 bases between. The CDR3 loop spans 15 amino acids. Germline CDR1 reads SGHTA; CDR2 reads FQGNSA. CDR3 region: CASSLVQGVNTEAFF. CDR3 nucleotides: TGTGCCAGCAGCTTAGTACAGGGAGTGAACACTGAAGCTTTCTTT.

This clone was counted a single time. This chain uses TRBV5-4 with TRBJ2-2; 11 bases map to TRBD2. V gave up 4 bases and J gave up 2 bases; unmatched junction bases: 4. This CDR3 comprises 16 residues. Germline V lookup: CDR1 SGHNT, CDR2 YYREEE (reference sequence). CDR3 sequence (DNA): TGTGCCAGCAGCGGGGGACTAGCGGTTAACACCGGGGAGCTGTTTTTT. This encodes CASSGGLAVNTGELFF.

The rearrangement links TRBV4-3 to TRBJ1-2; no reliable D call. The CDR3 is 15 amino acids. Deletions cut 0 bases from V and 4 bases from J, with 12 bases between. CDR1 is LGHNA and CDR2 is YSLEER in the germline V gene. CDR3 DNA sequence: TGCGCCAGCAGCCAAGAAGACGAGACTGCCTATGGCTACACCTTC. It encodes CASSQEDETAYGYTF.

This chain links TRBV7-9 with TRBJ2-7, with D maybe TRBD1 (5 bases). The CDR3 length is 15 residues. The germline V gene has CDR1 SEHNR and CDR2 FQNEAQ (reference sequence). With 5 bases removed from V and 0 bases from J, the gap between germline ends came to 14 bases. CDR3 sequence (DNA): TGTGCCAGCAGCATTAGACGTACAGGCTCCTACGAGCAGTACTTC. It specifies CASSIRRTGSYEQYF.

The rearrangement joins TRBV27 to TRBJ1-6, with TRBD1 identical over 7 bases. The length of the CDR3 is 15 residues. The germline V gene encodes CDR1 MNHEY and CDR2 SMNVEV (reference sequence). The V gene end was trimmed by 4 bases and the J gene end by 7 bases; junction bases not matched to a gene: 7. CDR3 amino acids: CASSSSDRANSPLHF. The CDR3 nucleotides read TGTGCCAGCAGTTCCTCCGACAGGGCCAATTCACCCCTCCACTTT.

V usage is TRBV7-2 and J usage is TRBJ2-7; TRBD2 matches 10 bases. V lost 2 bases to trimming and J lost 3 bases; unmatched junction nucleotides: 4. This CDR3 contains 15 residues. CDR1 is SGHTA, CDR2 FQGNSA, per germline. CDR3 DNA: TGTGCCAGCAGCTTATACACTAGCGGGGTCTACGAGCAGTACTTC. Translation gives CASSLYTSGVYEQYF.

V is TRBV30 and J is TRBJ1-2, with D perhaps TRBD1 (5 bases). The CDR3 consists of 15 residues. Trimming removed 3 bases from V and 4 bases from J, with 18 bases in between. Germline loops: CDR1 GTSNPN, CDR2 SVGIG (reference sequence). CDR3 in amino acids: CAWSGIGASLYGYTF. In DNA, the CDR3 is TGTGCCTGGAGCGGAATTGGGGCCAGCCTCTATGGCTACACCTTC.

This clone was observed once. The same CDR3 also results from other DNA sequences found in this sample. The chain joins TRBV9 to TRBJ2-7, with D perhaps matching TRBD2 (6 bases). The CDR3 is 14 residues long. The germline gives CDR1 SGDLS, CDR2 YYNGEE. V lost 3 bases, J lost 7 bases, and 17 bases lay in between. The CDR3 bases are TGTGCCAGCAGCGCGGCAGGCGGGACCGGGGAGCAGTACTTC. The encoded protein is CASSAAGGTGEQYF.

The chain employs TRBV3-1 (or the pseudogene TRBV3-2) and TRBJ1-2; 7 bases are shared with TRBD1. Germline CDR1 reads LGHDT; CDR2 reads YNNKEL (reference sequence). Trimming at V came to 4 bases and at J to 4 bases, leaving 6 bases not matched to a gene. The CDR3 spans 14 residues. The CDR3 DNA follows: TGTGCCAGCAGCCTAAGACAGGGATTCTATGGCTACACCTTC. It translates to CASSLRQGFYGYTF.